This T cell receptor (beta chain) was observed in a study of Graves' ophthalmopathy and Graves' hyperthyroidism. TCR beta CDR3 regions were amplified from RNA transcripts. RT-PCR with HTBI primers came first, then second-round multiplex PCR. One entry per CDR3 protein, called by TCRdb with MiXCR from the multiplex PCR reads. Of about 700,000 distinct CDR3 sequences in the sample, 40% are singletons; the top ten hold approximately 43%. Concerning this clonotype: A much more abundant neighbour one base away suggests this may be a read error.

The V gene lost 5 bases and the J gene lost 5 bases, with 4 bases spanning the gap. Germline loops: CDR1 MNHNS, CDR2 SASEGT. The CDR3 spans 11 residues. The receptor's source is an adult man with Graves' ophthalmopathy. The sequenced material came from peripheral blood. The rearrangement uses TRBV6-1 and TRBJ1-5; D is ambiguous. The CDR3 spells CASSQYQPQHF. CDR3 sequence (DNA): TGTGCCAGCAGTCAATATCAGCCCCAGCATTTT.